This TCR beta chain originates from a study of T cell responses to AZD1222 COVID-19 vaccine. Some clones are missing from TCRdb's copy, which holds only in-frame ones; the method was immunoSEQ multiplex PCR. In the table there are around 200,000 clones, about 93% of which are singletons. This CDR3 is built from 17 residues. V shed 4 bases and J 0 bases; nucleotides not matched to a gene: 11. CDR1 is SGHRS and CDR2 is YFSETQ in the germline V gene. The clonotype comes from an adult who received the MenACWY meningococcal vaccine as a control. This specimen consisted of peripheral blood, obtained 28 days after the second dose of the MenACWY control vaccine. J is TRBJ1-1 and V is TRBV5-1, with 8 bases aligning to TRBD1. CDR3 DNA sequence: TGCGCCAGCAGCCCTTACAGGGGGATCCAGATGAACACTGAAGCTTTCTTT. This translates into CASSPYRGIQMNTEAFF.